One and the same sample provided the 24 T cell receptor beta chains below, sequenced in a study of vaccination effects on CD4 cells after COVID-19. These TCRs' antigens remain unknown. Sequenced by immunoSEQ multiplex PCR; TCRdb stores in-frame clones only, minus some. The table lists tens of thousands of clones, roughly 81% of them singletons, with approximately 2% in the top ten. Following a roughly ten-day culture, CD4+ T cells were purified. Participants got two doses of BNT162b2 or mRNA-1273 vaccine. The sample in question was CD4+ T cells from PBMCs cultured without peptide, obtained after COVID-19 vaccination. The receptors derive from a human donor who received a COVID-19 vaccine.

The rearrangement links TRBV3-1 (or the pseudogene TRBV3-2) to TRBJ2-1, with 10 bases that match TRBD2. This CDR3 has 14 amino acids. Germline V gene lookup returns CDR1 LGHDT and CDR2 YNNKEL (reference sequence). The junction had 4 bases not matched to a gene; V was cut back by 6 bases and J by 5 bases. CDR3 residues: CASSRTSGHNEQFF. The CDR3, as DNA: TGTGCCAGCAGTAGGACTAGCGGTCACAATGAGCAGTTCTTC.

The chain joins TRBV28 to TRBJ1-5; no definite D call. Germline V gene sequence: CDR1 MDHEN, CDR2 SYDVKM. V was pared by 8 bases and J by 5 bases, with 7 bases between. The CDR3 runs to 11 residues. CDR3 residues: CASGAYQPQHF. The CDR3 region has the DNA TGTGCCAGCGGCGCATATCAGCCCCAGCATTTT.

Only a few counts were recorded for this clone. The genes are TRBV5-5 and TRBJ1-2, with 7 bases lining up with TRBD1. This CDR3 is built from 15 residues. The germline V gene encodes CDR1 SGHKS and CDR2 YYEKEE (reference sequence). J gave up 2 bases and V 5 bases, and 9 bases lay outside the gene matches. For the CDR3, the DNA is TGTGCCAGCAGGGCCCGGGACAGCCAAAACTATGGCTACACCTTC. This gives the protein CASRARDSQNYGYTF.

This clone was seen a handful of times. The V call is TRBV30, the J call TRBJ2-3, with D unclear. This CDR3 is 13 amino acids long. Germline CDR1 reads GTSNPN; CDR2 reads SVGIG (reference sequence). The V end was cut by 0 bases, the J end by 0 bases, with 4 bases between. DNA of the CDR3: TGTGCCTGGAGTGTAAGTAGCACAGATACGCAGTATTTT. Its translation: CAWSVSSTDTQYF.

V is TRBV6-4 and J is TRBJ1-6, with 9 bases lining up with TRBD1. This CDR3 is 16 amino acids long. With 4 bases clipped from V and 9 bases from J, the junction kept 10 bases outside the gene matches. Germline lookup yields CDR1 MRHNA and CDR2 SNTAGT. The CDR3 loop is CASSATGTGFSSPLHF. The CDR3 region has the DNA TGTGCCAGCAGTGCCACCGGGACAGGGTTCTCTTCACCCCTCCACTTT.

The V and J genes are TRBV2 and TRBJ2-1; D might be TRBD1 (6 bases). V was clipped by 4 bases and J by 3 bases, with 10 bases between them. The germline gives CDR1 SNHLY, CDR2 FYNNEI. The CDR3 consists of 14 residues. This CDR3 is CASSAKTGYNEQFF. In DNA form, the CDR3 reads TGTGCCAGCAGTGCTAAGACAGGCTACAATGAGCAGTTCTTC. Variable domain in full (rest from reference TRBV2 and TRBJ2-1): EPEVTQTPSHQVTQMGQEVILRCVPISNHLYFYWYRQILGQKVEFLVSFYNNEISEKSEIFDDQFSVERPDGSNFTLKIRSTKLEDSAMYFCASSAKTGYNEQFFGPGTRLTVL.

The gene calls are TRBV5-1 and TRBJ1-5; weak D call: TRBD1 (6 bases). V was cut by 0 bases and J by 7 bases, with 14 bases left in between. The germline gives CDR1 SGHRS, CDR2 YFSETQ. The CDR3 consists of 15 residues. DNA for the CDR3: TGCGCCAGCAGCTTGGGGGGGCAAGTCGACCAGCCCCAGCATTTT. Protein: CASSLGGQVDQPQHF.

Of note for this clone: The sample holds other DNA sequences that translate to the same CDR3. The V call is TRBV12-3 or TRBV12-4, the J call TRBJ2-5; D unresolved. The CDR3 has 11 residues. Trimming shortened V by 1 base and J by 4 bases, and 1 base separated the two germline ends. The CDR3 region has the DNA TGTGCCAGCAGTTTAGGAGAGACCCAGTACTTC. Translating it yields CASSLGETQYF.

V gene TRBV2 combines with J gene TRBJ2-5; possibly TRBD1 for D (6 bases). V gave up 5 bases and J gave up 2 bases, with 12 bases separating them. CDR3 length equals 14 residues. The germline V gene encodes CDR1 SNHLY and CDR2 FYNNEI. The CDR3 DNA sequence: TGTGCCAGCAGTCGAGACAGGTCGCAAGAGACCCAGTACTTC. Translating gives CASSRDRSQETQYF.

The chain employs TRBV11-2 and TRBJ1-4, with TRBD1 matching over 7 bases. The CDR3 extends over 14 amino acids. Germline CDR1 is SGHAT and CDR2 is FQNNGV. V lost 5 bases, J lost 7 bases, and 7 bases stayed unmatched. The CDR3 reads CASSPQGGGEKLFF. DNA for the CDR3: TGTGCCAGCAGCCCGCAGGGGGGCGGTGAAAAACTGTTTTTT.

Written as DNA, the CDR3 is TGTGCCACCAGTGATTTGTTGACAGTCGGCGGCTACACCTTC. Amino acids: CATSDLLTVGGYTF. The genes are TRBV24-1 and TRBJ1-2, with D perhaps TRBD1 (5 bases). The CDR3 spans 14 residues. The V end lost 0 bases, the J end lost 8 bases, and 12 bases lay between the germline ends. Germline CDR1 and CDR2: KGHDR and SFDVKD.

This clone was counted once. The chain combines TRBV6-2 or TRBV6-3 with TRBJ2-2, with D perhaps TRBD2 (5 bases). CDR1 is MNHEY, CDR2 SVGEGT, per germline. V lost 6 bases to trimming and J lost 2 bases, with 13 bases between them. This CDR3 spans 15 amino acids. CDR3 nucleotide sequence: TGTGCCAGCAGCCCCTGGCGGGTCAACACCGGGGAGCTGTTTTTT. Protein: CASSPWRVNTGELFF.

The genes are TRBV9 and TRBJ2-3; D possibly corresponds to TRBD2 (5 bases). Germline values: CDR1 SGDLS, CDR2 YYNGEE. The CDR3 spans 14 residues. V was clipped by 4 bases and J by 6 bases, with 15 bases between them. CDR3 amino acids: CASSPRESYDTQYF. CDR3 in DNA: TGTGCCAGCAGCCCACGGGAAAGTTACGATACGCAGTATTTT.

This chain connects TRBV2 to TRBJ1-5, with 8 bases identical to TRBD1. The CDR3 consists of 15 residues. Trimming removed 6 bases from V and 7 bases from J; junction bases left unmatched: 11. The V gene's germline CDR1 is SNHLY and CDR2 FYNNEI. The chain's CDR3 is CASRDQAGTGQPQHF. CDR3 coding DNA: TGTGCCAGCAGGGACCAAGCAGGGACAGGACAGCCCCAGCATTTT.

The rearrangement joins TRBV2 to TRBJ1-1, with D maybe TRBD1 (5 bases). The length of the CDR3 is 12 residues. V was trimmed by 1 base and J by 11 bases, leaving 11 bases between them. The germline gives CDR1 SNHLY, CDR2 FYNNEI. CDR3 DNA: TGTGCCAGCAGTGAAGGGGCAGGGTCGGCTTTCTTT. This gives the protein CASSEGAGSAFF.

This chain links TRBV28 with TRBJ2-1, with 7 bases that match TRBD1. Germline V gene sequence: CDR1 MDHEN, CDR2 SYDVKM. The CDR3 length is 22 residues. Trimming cost V 4 bases and J 2 bases; bases outside gene matches: 26. As DNA, the CDR3 is TGTGCCAGCAGTTCCTCAACACCTGCCCAGGGGGTCTTCTCCATAACCTACAATGAGCAGTTCTTC. Amino acid sequence: CASSSSTPAQGVFSITYNEQFF. Full variable domain (rest looked up from reference TRBV28 and TRBJ2-1): DVKVTQSSRYLVKRTGEKVFLECVQDMDHENMFWYRQDPGLGLRLIYFSYDVKMKEKGDIPEGYSVSREKKERFSLILESASTNQTSMYLCASSSSTPAQGVFSITYNEQFFGPGTRLTVL.

The chain's CDR3 is CASSPTGLDTGELFF. The CDR3 DNA reads TGTGCCAGCAGTCCAACAGGGTTGGACACCGGGGAGCTGTTTTTT. This rearrangement joins TRBV28 to TRBJ2-2; TRBD1 is a possible D gene (6 bases). Trimming stripped 5 bases from V and 3 bases from J, with 13 bases between. Germline assignment: CDR1 MDHEN and CDR2 SYDVKM. The CDR3 totals 15 residues.

The chain recombines TRBV3-1 (or the pseudogene TRBV3-2) with TRBJ2-7; no firm D call. The CDR3 runs 18 residues. Germline V gives CDR1 LGHDT, CDR2 YNNKEL (reference sequence). The V end was cut by 1 base, the J end by 0 bases, with 19 bases between. The CDR3 sequence is CASSQGPYDPLSSYEQYV. The DNA for the CDR3 is TGTGCCAGCAGCCAAGGACCCTACGACCCCCTAAGCTCCTACGAGCAGTACGTC.

The chain couples TRBV3-1 (or the pseudogene TRBV3-2) to TRBJ2-5, with D unresolved. CDR3 size: 14 residues. V shed 3 bases and J shed 3 bases, with 11 bases lying between them. From germline, CDR1 is LGHDT and CDR2 YNNKEL (reference sequence). The DNA of the CDR3 is TGTGCCAGCAGCCAGGGGTCGGTAGAAGAGACCCAGTACTTC. It yields the protein CASSQGSVEETQYF.

This clone showed up just a few times. The CDR3 sequence is CASSTSGGGDTQYF. The CDR3 coding sequence is TGTGCCAGCAGTACTAGCGGGGGAGGAGATACGCAGTATTTT. The chain links TRBV6-4 to TRBJ2-3, with TRBD2 matching 11 bases. The germline gives CDR1 MRHNA, CDR2 SNTAGT. CDR3 length: 14 residues. The trim removed 5 bases at V and 5 bases at J, leaving 3 bases unmatched.

The rearrangement links TRBV10-3 to TRBJ2-5; perhaps TRBD2 as D (5 bases). This CDR3 is built from 15 residues. Germline CDR1 is ENHRY and CDR2 is SYGVKD. V lost 2 bases and J lost 1, with 11 bases in between. The CDR3 nucleotides are TGTGCCATCAGTGAGCATGGCGGGCTCCAAGAGACCCAGTACTTC. Protein sequence: CAISEHGGLQETQYF.

V gene TRBV5-1 combines with J gene TRBJ2-5; tentative D call: TRBD2 (6 bases). With 0 bases removed from V and 2 bases from J, the gap between germline ends came to 11 bases. CDR3 length: 15 residues. CDR1 is SGHRS and CDR2 is YFSETQ in the germline V gene. The CDR3 loop is CASSLVGTGQETQYF. The CDR3 DNA reads as TGCGCCAGCAGCTTGGTGGGGACTGGGCAAGAGACCCAGTACTTC.

This clone was found once. This chain connects TRBV7-9 to TRBJ2-2, with TRBD2 matching over 11 bases. V shed 5 bases and J 5 bases; nucleotides not matched to a gene: 7. CDR3 length: 16 residues. CDR1 is SEHNR and CDR2 is FQNEAQ in the germline V gene (reference sequence). The CDR3 region is CASSAQLAGVTGELFF. In nucleotides, the CDR3 is TGTGCCAGCAGCGCCCAACTAGCGGGGGTAACCGGGGAGCTGTTTTTT.

The CDR3 protein is CASRYSEKLFF. Written as DNA, the CDR3 is TGTGCCAGCAGATACAGTGAAAAACTGTTTTTT. The chain carries TRBV6-5 and TRBJ1-4; D not certain. The CDR3 length is 11 residues. The V end was cut by 6 bases, the J end by 7 bases, with 6 bases between. Germline CDR1 reads MNHEY; CDR2 reads SVGAGI.